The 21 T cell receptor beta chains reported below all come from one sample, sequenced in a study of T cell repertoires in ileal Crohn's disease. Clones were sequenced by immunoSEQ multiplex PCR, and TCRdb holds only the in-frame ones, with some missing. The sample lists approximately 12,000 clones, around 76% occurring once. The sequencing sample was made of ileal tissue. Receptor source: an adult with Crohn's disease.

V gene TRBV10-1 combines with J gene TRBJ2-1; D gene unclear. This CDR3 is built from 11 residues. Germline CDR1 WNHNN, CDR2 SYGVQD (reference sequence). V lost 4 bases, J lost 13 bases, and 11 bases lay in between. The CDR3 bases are TGCGCCAGCAGTGTCTCGGAGATACAGTTCTTC. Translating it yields CASSVSEIQFF.

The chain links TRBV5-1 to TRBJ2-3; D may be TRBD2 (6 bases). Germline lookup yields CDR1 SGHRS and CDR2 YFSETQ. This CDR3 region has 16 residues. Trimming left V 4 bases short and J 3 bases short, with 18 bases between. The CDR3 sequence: CASSLGLPPRTDTQYF. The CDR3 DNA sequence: TGCGCCAGCAGCCTAGGACTACCCCCTAGAACAGATACGCAGTATTTT.

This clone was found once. This CDR3 reads CASSSRGEGEQYF. CDR3 in DNA: TGTGCCAGCAGCTCACGAGGGGAGGGCGAGCAGTACTTC. The chain uses TRBV7-6 and TRBJ2-7; TRBD2 agrees at 7 bases. Germline V gene sequence: CDR1 SGHVS, CDR2 FNYEAQ. The CDR3 is 13 residues long. Trimming removed 4 bases from V and 6 bases from J; junction bases left unmatched: 6.

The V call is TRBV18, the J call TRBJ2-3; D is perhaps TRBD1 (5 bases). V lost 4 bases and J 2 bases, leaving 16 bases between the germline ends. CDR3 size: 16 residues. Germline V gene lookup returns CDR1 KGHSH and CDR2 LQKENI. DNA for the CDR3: TGTGCCAGCTCACTACGGCGCAGGGATTTCACAGATACGCAGTATTTT. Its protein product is CASSLRRRDFTDTQYF.

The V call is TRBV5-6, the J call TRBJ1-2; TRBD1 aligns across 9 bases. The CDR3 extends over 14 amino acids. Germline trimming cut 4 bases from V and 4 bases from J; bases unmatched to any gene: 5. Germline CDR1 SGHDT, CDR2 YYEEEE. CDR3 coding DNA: TGTGCCAGCAGCACTAGACAGGGGGTCTATGGCTACACCTTC. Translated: CASSTRQGVYGYTF.

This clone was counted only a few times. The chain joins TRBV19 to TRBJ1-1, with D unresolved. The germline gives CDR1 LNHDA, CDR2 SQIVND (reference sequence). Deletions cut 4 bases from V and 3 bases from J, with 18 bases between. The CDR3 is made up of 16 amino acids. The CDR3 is CASSNGRTAGDTEAFF. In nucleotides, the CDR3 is TGTGCCAGTAGTAACGGACGGACCGCGGGCGACACTGAAGCTTTCTTT.

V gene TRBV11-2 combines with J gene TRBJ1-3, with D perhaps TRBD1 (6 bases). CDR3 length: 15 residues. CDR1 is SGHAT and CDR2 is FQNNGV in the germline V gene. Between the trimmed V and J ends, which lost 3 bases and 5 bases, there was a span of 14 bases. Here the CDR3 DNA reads TGTGCCAGCAGCTTCCAAGGGGGGGGAAGAAACACCATATATTTT. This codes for CASSFQGGGRNTIYF.

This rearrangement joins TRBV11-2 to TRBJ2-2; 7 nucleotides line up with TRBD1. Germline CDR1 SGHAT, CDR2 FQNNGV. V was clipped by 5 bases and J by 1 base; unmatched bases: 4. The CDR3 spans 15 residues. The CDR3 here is CASSNWDRNTGELFF. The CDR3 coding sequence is TGTGCCAGCAGCAACTGGGACAGGAACACCGGGGAGCTGTTTTTT.

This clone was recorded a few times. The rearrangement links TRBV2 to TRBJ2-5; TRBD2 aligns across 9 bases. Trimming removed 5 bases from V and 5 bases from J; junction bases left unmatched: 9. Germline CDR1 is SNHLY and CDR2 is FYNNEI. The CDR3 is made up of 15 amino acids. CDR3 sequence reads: CASSPGLAFGETQYF. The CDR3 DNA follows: TGTGCCAGCAGTCCGGGACTAGCTTTTGGGGAGACCCAGTACTTC. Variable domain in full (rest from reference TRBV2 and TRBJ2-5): EPEVTQTPSHQVTQMGQEVILRCVPISNHLYFYWYRQILGQKVEFLVSFYNNEISEKSEIFDDQFSVERPDGSNFTLKIRSTKLEDSAMYFCASSPGLAFGETQYFGPGTRLLVL.

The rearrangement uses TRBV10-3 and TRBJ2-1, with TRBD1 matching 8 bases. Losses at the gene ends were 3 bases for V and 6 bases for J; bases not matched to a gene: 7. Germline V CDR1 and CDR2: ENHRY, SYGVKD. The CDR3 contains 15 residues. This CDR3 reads CAISDDRGYFNEQFF. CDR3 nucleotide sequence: TGTGCCATCAGTGATGACAGGGGATATTTCAATGAGCAGTTCTTC.

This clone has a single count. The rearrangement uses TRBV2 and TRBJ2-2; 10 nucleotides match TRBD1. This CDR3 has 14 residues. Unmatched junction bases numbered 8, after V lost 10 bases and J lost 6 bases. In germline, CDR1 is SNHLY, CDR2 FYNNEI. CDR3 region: CATTPGTGAGELFF. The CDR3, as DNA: TGTGCCACAACTCCCGGGACAGGGGCCGGGGAGCTGTTTTTT.

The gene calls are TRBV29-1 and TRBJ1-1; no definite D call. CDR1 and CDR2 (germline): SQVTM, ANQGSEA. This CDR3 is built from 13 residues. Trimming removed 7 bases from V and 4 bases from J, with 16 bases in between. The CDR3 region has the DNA TGCAGCGGCCGGGCCTACCGGGGCACTGAAGCTTTCTTT. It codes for CSGRAYRGTEAFF.

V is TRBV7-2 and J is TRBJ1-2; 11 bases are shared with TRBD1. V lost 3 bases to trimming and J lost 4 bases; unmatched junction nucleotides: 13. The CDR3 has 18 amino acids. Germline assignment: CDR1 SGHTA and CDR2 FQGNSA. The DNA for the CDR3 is TGTGCCAGCAGCTTCCTAGTAGGACAGGGGGCTGGTAGCTATGGCTACACCTTC. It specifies CASSFLVGQGAGSYGYTF.

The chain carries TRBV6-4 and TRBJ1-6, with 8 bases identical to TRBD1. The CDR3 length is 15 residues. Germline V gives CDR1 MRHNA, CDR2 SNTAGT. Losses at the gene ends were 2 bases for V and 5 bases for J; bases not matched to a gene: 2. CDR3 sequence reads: CASSDGQGHNSPLHF. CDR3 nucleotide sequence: TGTGCCAGCAGTGACGGACAGGGTCATAATTCACCCCTCCACTTT.

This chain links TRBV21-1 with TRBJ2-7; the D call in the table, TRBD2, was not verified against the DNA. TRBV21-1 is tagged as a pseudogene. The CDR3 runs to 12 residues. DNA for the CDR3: TGTGCCAGCAGCCTCGACCTAGCGGGTCCTTACTTC. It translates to CASSLDLAGPYF.

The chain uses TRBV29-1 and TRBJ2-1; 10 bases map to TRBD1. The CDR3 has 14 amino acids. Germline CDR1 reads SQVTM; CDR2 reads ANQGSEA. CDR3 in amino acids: CSTTSGTGVNEQFF. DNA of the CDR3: TGCAGTACGACCTCCGGGACAGGGGTTAATGAGCAGTTCTTC.

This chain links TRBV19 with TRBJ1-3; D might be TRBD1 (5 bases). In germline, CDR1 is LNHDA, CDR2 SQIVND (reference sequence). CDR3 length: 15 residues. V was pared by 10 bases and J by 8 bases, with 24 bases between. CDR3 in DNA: TGTGCCACCAACCTCGGGGGGGGTCGAGGCGACACCATATATTTT. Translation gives CATNLGGGRGDTIYF.

CDR3 amino acids: CASGFSGGVHNEQFF. CDR3 sequence (DNA): TGTGCCAGCGGCTTTAGCGGGGGCGTACACAATGAGCAGTTCTTC. The chain combines TRBV27 with TRBJ2-1; 9 bases align to TRBD2. Germline-derived CDR1 and CDR2 are MNHEY and SMNVEV (reference sequence). The CDR3 has 15 residues. Trimming removed 8 bases from V and 5 bases from J; junction bases left unmatched: 10.

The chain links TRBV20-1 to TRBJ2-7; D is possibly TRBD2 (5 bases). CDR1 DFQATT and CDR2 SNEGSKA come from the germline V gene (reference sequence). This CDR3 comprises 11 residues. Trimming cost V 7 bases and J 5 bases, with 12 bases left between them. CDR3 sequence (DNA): TGCAGTGTAAAGGGAGCCCACGAGCAGTACTTC. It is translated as CSVKGAHEQYF.

The CDR3 nucleotides read TGTGCCAGCAGCGACAGGGCGGCGGCCAAAAACATTCAGTACTTC. It translates to CASSDRAAAKNIQYF. This chain uses TRBV11-3 with TRBJ2-4; TRBD1 agrees at 7 bases. This CDR3 has 15 amino acids. Germline values: CDR1 SGHNT, CDR2 YENEEA. Trimming at V came to 5 bases and at J to 1 base, leaving 5 bases not matched to a gene.

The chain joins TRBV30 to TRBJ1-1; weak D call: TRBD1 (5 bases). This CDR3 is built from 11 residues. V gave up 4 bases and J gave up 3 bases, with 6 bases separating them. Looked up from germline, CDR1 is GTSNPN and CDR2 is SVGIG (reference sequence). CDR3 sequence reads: CAWTGDTEAFF. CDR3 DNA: TGTGCCTGGACGGGGGACACTGAAGCTTTCTTT.